This is a list of T cell receptor beta chains from one sample in a study of vaccination effects on CD4 cells after COVID-19. These receptors lack a known antigen. Libraries were prepared by immunoSEQ multiplex PCR; TCRdb keeps only in-frame clonotypes and omits some of them. Of around 79,000 clones listed, under 80% are singletons. Material: CD4+ T cells from PBMCs cultured with SARS-CoV-2 spike peptides, obtained before COVID-19 vaccination. The receptors come from a human donor who received a COVID-19 vaccine. Both conserved end residues are part of each CDR3. The order of the fields is CDR3 DNA, CDR3 protein, D gene, CDR3 length, J gene, clone size, V gene. The D gene is left open where the match is weak. Size values are once, few and many counts, or a class for expanded clones, and some rows have none.

cdr3_nt: TGTGCCATCAGTGACCGCGGGGGGGCCTGGGGTGAGCAGTTCTTC; cdr3_aa: CAISDRGGAWGEQFF; d_call: TRBD2; cdr3_length: 15; j_call: TRBJ2-1; clone_size: .; v_call: TRBV10-3
cdr3_nt: TGCGCCAGCAAGGTCAGGGAGAACACTGAAGCTTTCTTT; cdr3_aa: CASKVRENTEAFF; d_call: .; cdr3_length: 13; j_call: TRBJ1-1; clone_size: .; v_call: TRBV5-1
cdr3_nt: TGTGCCATCGCAAAGCAGCCCGGAGTCAATGAGCAGTTCTTC; cdr3_aa: CAIAKQPGVNEQFF; d_call: .; cdr3_length: 14; j_call: TRBJ2-1; clone_size: .; v_call: TRBV10-3
cdr3_nt: TGTGCCAGCAGCTTAGCCGGGACAGCATATGGCTACACCTTC; cdr3_aa: CASSLAGTAYGYTF; d_call: TRBD1; cdr3_length: 14; j_call: TRBJ1-2; clone_size: .; v_call: TRBV7-9
cdr3_nt: TGCGCCAGCAGCTTCGGGTCAGGGATCAATGAGCAGTTCTTC; cdr3_aa: CASSFGSGINEQFF; d_call: .; cdr3_length: 14; j_call: TRBJ2-1; clone_size: .; v_call: TRBV5-1
cdr3_nt: TGTGCCAGCAGCTGGAGGGGAAGGGATCAGCCCCAGCATTTT; cdr3_aa: CASSWRGRDQPQHF; d_call: .; cdr3_length: 14; j_call: TRBJ1-5; clone_size: .; v_call: TRBV7-2
cdr3_nt: TGTGCCAGCAGCGTCGGACAACTCTTCTCTGGAAACACCATATATTTT; cdr3_aa: CASSVGQLFSGNTIYF; d_call: .; cdr3_length: 16; j_call: TRBJ1-3; clone_size: .; v_call: TRBV9
cdr3_nt: TGTGCCAGCTCACCACAGGGTTTTCAGGGTGCGTTCTTC; cdr3_aa: CASSPQGFQGAFF; d_call: .; cdr3_length: 13; j_call: TRBJ2-1; clone_size: .; v_call: TRBV18
cdr3_nt: TGTGCCAGCAGTTACGGGCTTGATTCACCCCTCCACTTT; cdr3_aa: CASSYGLDSPLHF; d_call: .; cdr3_length: 13; j_call: TRBJ1-6; clone_size: once; v_call: TRBV6-6
cdr3_nt: TGCAGTGCTAGAGCGGGAGAGACCCAGTACTTC; cdr3_aa: CSARAGETQYF; d_call: .; cdr3_length: 11; j_call: TRBJ2-5; clone_size: .; v_call: TRBV20-1
cdr3_nt: TGTGCCAGCAACTTGGGCAAGGGGTTCAATTCACCCCTCCACTTT; cdr3_aa: CASNLGKGFNSPLHF; d_call: .; cdr3_length: 15; j_call: TRBJ1-6; clone_size: .; v_call: TRBV27
cdr3_nt: TGCAGTGCTAGTGGCAGCCCCTATGAAAAACTGTTTTTT; cdr3_aa: CSASGSPYEKLFF; d_call: .; cdr3_length: 13; j_call: TRBJ1-4; clone_size: .; v_call: TRBV20-1
cdr3_nt: TGCGCCAGCACCACCAAGGGCCAGCGGGGGGCAGGGACAGATACGCAGTATTTT; cdr3_aa: CASTTKGQRGAGTDTQYF; d_call: TRBD2; cdr3_length: 18; j_call: TRBJ2-3; clone_size: .; v_call: TRBV4-1
cdr3_nt: TGCGCCAGCAGCTATCAACAGGGGTTGGGGGGCAATGAGCAGTTCTTC; cdr3_aa: CASSYQQGLGGNEQFF; d_call: .; cdr3_length: 16; j_call: TRBJ2-1; clone_size: .; v_call: TRBV5-1
cdr3_nt: TGTGCCAGCTCACCGCGGGGGGCTAGCACAGATACGCAGTATTTT; cdr3_aa: CASSPRGASTDTQYF; d_call: TRBD2; cdr3_length: 15; j_call: TRBJ2-3; clone_size: .; v_call: TRBV28
cdr3_nt: TGTGCCAGCAGTGCGGAGAGTTGGGTCACTGAAGCTTTCTTT; cdr3_aa: CASSAESWVTEAFF; d_call: .; cdr3_length: 14; j_call: TRBJ1-1; clone_size: .; v_call: TRBV6-6
cdr3_nt: TGCGCCAGCAGTATGGGACTTATATACAATGAGCAGTTCTTC; cdr3_aa: CASSMGLIYNEQFF; d_call: .; cdr3_length: 14; j_call: TRBJ2-1; clone_size: .; v_call: TRBV5-1
cdr3_nt: TGTGCCAGCAGTTCCAACCCCACGAGGGACTCACCCCTCCACTTT; cdr3_aa: CASSSNPTRDSPLHF; d_call: .; cdr3_length: 15; j_call: TRBJ1-6; clone_size: .; v_call: TRBV6-5
cdr3_nt: TGTGCCAGCAAAGGACAGGTTTCCGGGGCCAACGTCCTGACTTTC; cdr3_aa: CASKGQVSGANVLTF; d_call: TRBD1; cdr3_length: 15; j_call: TRBJ2-6; clone_size: .; v_call: TRBV7-6
cdr3_nt: TGTGCCAGCAGCCAAGGACAGGGCTATGGCTACACCTTC; cdr3_aa: CASSQGQGYGYTF; d_call: TRBD1; cdr3_length: 13; j_call: TRBJ1-2; clone_size: few; v_call: TRBV3-1/TRBV3-2
cdr3_nt: TGCGCCAGCAGCCAGGTTGGACAGGGGGCAAAAAATGGCTACACCTTC; cdr3_aa: CASSQVGQGAKNGYTF; d_call: TRBD1; cdr3_length: 16; j_call: TRBJ1-2; clone_size: once; v_call: TRBV4-1
cdr3_nt: TGCAGTGCGTGGATGAACACTGAAGCTTTCTTT; cdr3_aa: CSAWMNTEAFF; d_call: .; cdr3_length: 11; j_call: TRBJ1-1; clone_size: .; v_call: TRBV20-1
cdr3_nt: TGCAGCGTCACGGGACAGGCCGGTGGTGAAAAACTGTTTTTT; cdr3_aa: CSVTGQAGGEKLFF; d_call: TRBD1; cdr3_length: 14; j_call: TRBJ1-4; clone_size: .; v_call: TRBV29-1
cdr3_nt: TGTGCCAGCAGCTTAATGGGCACTAGCGGGGAGGAGCAGTTCTTC; cdr3_aa: CASSLMGTSGEEQFF; d_call: TRBD2; cdr3_length: 15; j_call: TRBJ2-1; clone_size: .; v_call: TRBV7-9
cdr3_nt: TGTGCCAGCAGCCCGACGATAACGGGACAGAGATATGGCTACACCTTC; cdr3_aa: CASSPTITGQRYGYTF; d_call: TRBD1; cdr3_length: 16; j_call: TRBJ1-2; clone_size: .; v_call: TRBV7-2
cdr3_nt: TGCGCCAGCAGCCTAGACCCCGGGACAAACACAGATACGCAGTATTTT; cdr3_aa: CASSLDPGTNTDTQYF; d_call: .; cdr3_length: 16; j_call: TRBJ2-3; clone_size: few; v_call: TRBV5-1
cdr3_nt: TGTGCCAGCAGCTTAATCCAGGATAATTCACCCCTCCACTTT; cdr3_aa: CASSLIQDNSPLHF; d_call: .; cdr3_length: 14; j_call: TRBJ1-6; clone_size: few; v_call: TRBV13
cdr3_nt: TGCGCCAGCAGCCAAGAGCGTACTAGCGGGACGAATGAGCAGTTCTTC; cdr3_aa: CASSQERTSGTNEQFF; d_call: TRBD2; cdr3_length: 16; j_call: TRBJ2-1; clone_size: .; v_call: TRBV4-1